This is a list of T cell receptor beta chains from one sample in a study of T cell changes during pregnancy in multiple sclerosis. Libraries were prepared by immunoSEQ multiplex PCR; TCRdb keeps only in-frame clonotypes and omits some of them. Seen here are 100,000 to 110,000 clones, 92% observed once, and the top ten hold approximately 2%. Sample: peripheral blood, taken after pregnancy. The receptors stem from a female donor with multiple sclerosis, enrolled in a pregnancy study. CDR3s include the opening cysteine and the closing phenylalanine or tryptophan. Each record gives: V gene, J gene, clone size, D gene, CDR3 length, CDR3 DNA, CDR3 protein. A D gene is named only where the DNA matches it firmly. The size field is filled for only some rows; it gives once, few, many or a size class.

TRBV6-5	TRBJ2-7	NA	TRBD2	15	TGTGCCAGCAGTTACTCTAGCGGGAGTATTTACGAGCAGTACTTC	CASSYSSGSIYEQYF
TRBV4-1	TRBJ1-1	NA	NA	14	TGCGCCAGCAGCCTCACCCTCTCCAGGGATGAAGCTTTCTTT	CASSLTLSRDEAFF
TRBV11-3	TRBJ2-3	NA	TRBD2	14	TGTGCCAGCAGCGGCGGGAGCGCCGGGGATACGCAGTATTTT	CASSGGSAGDTQYF
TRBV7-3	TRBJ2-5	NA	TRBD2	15	TGTGCCAGCAGCTCTAGCGGAGGGCCTCGGGAGACCCAGTACTTC	CASSSSGGPRETQYF
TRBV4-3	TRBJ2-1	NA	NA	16	TGCGCCAGCAGCCAAGATTCACTAGGAGGTTACAATGAGCAGTTCTTC	CASSQDSLGGYNEQFF
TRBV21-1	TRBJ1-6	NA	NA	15	TGTGCCAGCAGCAGATCGGACAGTTTAAATTCACCCCTCCACTTT	CASSRSDSLNSPLHF
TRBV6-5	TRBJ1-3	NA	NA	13	TGTGCCAGCAGTTACGCCCAGGGAAACACCATATATTTT	CASSYAQGNTIYF
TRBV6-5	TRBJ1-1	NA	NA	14	TGTGCCAGCAGTTACCGGGACATGAACACTGAAGCTTTCTTT	CASSYRDMNTEAFF
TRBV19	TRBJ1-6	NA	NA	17	TGTGCCAGTAGTCTTAGGAGTCCAAACTCCTATAATTCACCCCTCCACTTT	CASSLRSPNSYNSPLHF
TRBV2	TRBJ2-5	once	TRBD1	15	TGTGCCAGCAGTGAACGGACAGGGGTGAGAGAGACCCAGTACTTC	CASSERTGVRETQYF
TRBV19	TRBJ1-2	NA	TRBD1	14	TGTGCCAGTAGTATTGGACAGGGGGCCTATGGCTACACCTTC	CASSIGQGAYGYTF
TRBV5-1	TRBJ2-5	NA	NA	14	TGCGCCAGCAGCTTGTCAGGGGTGCAGGAGACCCAGTACTTC	CASSLSGVQETQYF
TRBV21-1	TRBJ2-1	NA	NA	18	TGTGCCAGCAGCAAAGGGGACTCTTCGGGGCGGATATACAATGAGCAGTTCTTC	CASSKGDSSGRIYNEQFF
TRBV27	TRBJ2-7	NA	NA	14	TGTGCCAGCAGTTCGTACTCACAGGGATACGAGCAGTACTTC	CASSSYSQGYEQYF
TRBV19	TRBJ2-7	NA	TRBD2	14	TGTGCCAGTAGACGAGCGGGAGATCGGTACGAGCAGTACTTC	CASRRAGDRYEQYF
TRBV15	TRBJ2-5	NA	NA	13	TGTGCCACCAGCCTTCGGTCCCAAGAGACCCAGTACTTC	CATSLRSQETQYF
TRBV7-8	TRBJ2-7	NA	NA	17	TGTGCCAGCAGCCCAACTACACTCCTTGGACATTCCTACGAGCAGTACTTC	CASSPTTLLGHSYEQYF
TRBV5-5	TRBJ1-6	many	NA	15	TGTGCCAGCAGCTTGGCCGCGGAGGTTTATTCACCCCTCCACTTT	CASSLAAEVYSPLHF
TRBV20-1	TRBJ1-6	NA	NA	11	TGCAGTGCGTCACAGGGAGCCTCCCTCCACTTT	CSASQGASLHF
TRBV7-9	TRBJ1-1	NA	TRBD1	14	TGTGCCAGCAGCCCGGGACAGTTGAACACTGAAGCTTTCTTT	CASSPGQLNTEAFF
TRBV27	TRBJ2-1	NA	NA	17	TGTGCCAGCAGTTCTCGTTTCCGGGACACCTTTTACAATGAGCAGTTCTTC	CASSSRFRDTFYNEQFF
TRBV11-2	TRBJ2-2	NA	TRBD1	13	TGTGCCAGCAGCCCTCAGGGGGCCGGGGAGCTGTTTTTT	CASSPQGAGELFF
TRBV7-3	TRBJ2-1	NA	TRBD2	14	TGTGCCAGCAGCTTGGGACTAGGCAGCCTTGAGCAGTTCTTC	CASSLGLGSLEQFF
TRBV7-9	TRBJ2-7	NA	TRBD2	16	TGTGCCAGCAGCTTTTATACTAGCGGGAGGACCTACGAGCAGTACTTC	CASSFYTSGRTYEQYF
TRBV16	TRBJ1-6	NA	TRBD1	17	TGTGCCAGCAGCCAATCTATCGGACAGGCCTATAATTCACCCCTCCACTTT	CASSQSIGQAYNSPLHF
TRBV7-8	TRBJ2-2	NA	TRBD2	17	TGTGCCAGCACCCGAATGAGCGGGAGGGTCGACACCGGGGAGCTGTTTTTT	CASTRMSGRVDTGELFF
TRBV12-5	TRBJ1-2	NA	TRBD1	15	TGTGCTAGTGGGGGACGGGACAGGTTTAACTATGGCTACACCTTC	CASGGRDRFNYGYTF
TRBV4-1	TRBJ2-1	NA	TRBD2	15	TGCGCCAGCAGCCATGGGGCGGGGGGATTCCATGAGCAGTTCTTC	CASSHGAGGFHEQFF
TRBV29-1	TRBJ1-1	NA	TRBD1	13	TGCAGCGTACAGGGGGGTTGGAACACTGAAGCTTTCTTT	CSVQGGWNTEAFF
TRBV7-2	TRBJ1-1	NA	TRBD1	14	TGTGCCAGCAGCTCGGACAGGGGATCTACTGAAGCTTTCTTT	CASSSDRGSTEAFF
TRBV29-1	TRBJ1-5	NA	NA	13	TGCAGCGTTGGTGGGGGGGAGGATCAGCCCCAGCATTTT	CSVGGGEDQPQHF
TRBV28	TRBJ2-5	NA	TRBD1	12	TGTGCCTGCCAAGGGCAGGGGGCGACCCAGTACTTC	CACQGQGATQYF
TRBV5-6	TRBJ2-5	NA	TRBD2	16	TGTGCCAGCAGCCTCGTGGGGCGGGGGGTCCAAGAGACCCAGTACTTC	CASSLVGRGVQETQYF
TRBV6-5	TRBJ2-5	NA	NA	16	TGTGCCAGCAGTTACTCGCCCAGAAACGTGCAAGAGACCCAGTACTTC	CASSYSPRNVQETQYF
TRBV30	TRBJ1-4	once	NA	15	TGTGCCTGGAGGGCGGGGGTGGCAACTAATGAAAAACTGTTTTTT	CAWRAGVATNEKLFF
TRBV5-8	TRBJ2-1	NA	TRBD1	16	TGTGCCAGCAGTCCCGGGACAGGGGGGCTCTACAATGAGCAGTTCTTC	CASSPGTGGLYNEQFF
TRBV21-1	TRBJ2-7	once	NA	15	TGTGCCAGCAGCAAAGGGTTCGGGAGGTGCAACGAGCAGTACTTC	CASSKGFGRCNEQYF
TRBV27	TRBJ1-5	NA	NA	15	TGTGCCAGCAGTTTGGGCTTGGGGGGGGACCAGCCCCAGCATTTT	CASSLGLGGDQPQHF
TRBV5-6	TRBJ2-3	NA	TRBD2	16	TGTGCCAGCAGCTTGGAGTTGACTAGCGGGACAGATACGCAGTATTTT	CASSLELTSGTDTQYF
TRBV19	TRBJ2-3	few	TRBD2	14	TGTGCCAGTAGGAGAACTACTAGCGCAGATACGCAGTATTTT	CASRRTTSADTQYF
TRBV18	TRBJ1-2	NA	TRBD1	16	TGTGCCAGCTCACCAGAGGGGACAGGGGCGAGCTATGGCTACACCTTC	CASSPEGTGASYGYTF
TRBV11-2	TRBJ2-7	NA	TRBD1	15	TGTGCCAGCAGCCCCTCCGGGACAGGACACTACGAGCAGTACTTC	CASSPSGTGHYEQYF
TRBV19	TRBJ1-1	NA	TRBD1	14	TGTGCCAGTAGTGCCGGGACAGGACCTTCTGAAGCTTTCTTT	CASSAGTGPSEAFF
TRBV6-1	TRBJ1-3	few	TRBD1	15	TGTGCCAGCAGTGAAGAGACAGGGGGTACGAACACCATATATTTT	CASSEETGGTNTIYF
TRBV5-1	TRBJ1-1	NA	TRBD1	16	TGCGCCAGCAGCCCACGGGACAGCTGGCTGAACACTGAAGCTTTCTTT	CASSPRDSWLNTEAFF
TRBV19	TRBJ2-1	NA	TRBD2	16	TGTGCCAGTAGTAACCGCCTAGCGGGGCAATACAATGAGCAGTTCTTC	CASSNRLAGQYNEQFF
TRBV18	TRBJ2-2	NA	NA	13	TGTGCCAGCTCATCCAGGGGTTCCGGGGAGCTGTTTTTT	CASSSRGSGELFF